The text below deals with one TCR beta chain. Repertoires were generated with immunoSEQ multiplex PCR, while TCRdb's copy carries only in-frame clones and drops some. The table shows about 200,000 clones, with about 88% occurring only once. These data belong to a study of blood T cell repertoires in COVID-19. V lost 4 bases and J lost 6, with 21 bases in between. CDR1 is SGHAT and CDR2 is FQNNGV in the germline V gene. The CDR3 has 16 amino acids. The receptor was derived from a woman between 50 and 59 years old with COVID-19, enrolled during active disease. V gene TRBV11-2 combines with J gene TRBJ1-2; D perhaps matches TRBD1 (5 bases). The sample consisted of peripheral blood. The DNA of the CDR3 is TGTGCCAGCAGCTACAATCCACAGGCCCGCATGGATGGCTACACCTTC. Protein sequence: CASSYNPQARMDGYTF.